This T cell receptor beta chain was sequenced during a study of regulatory T cells in long-lasting Graves disease. Researchers made TCR beta libraries by using iRepertoire HTBI primers and running Arm-PCR on CDR3 regions. TCRdb reprocessed the multiplex PCR reads with MiXCR, giving one entry per CDR3 protein. The table records about 460,000 distinct CDR3 sequences, 20% to 25% of them present only once. Time point in this sample: persistent/refractory GD, antithyroid drugs over 5 years with positive TRAb. Isolated PBMC RNA provided the starting material for the TCR library. On this clonotype itself: What it recognizes is unknown.

Study outcomes and limitations: Sharing of public clonotypes was greater in persistent patients (about 2,700) than in new patients (roughly 1,000).

This clonotype was obtained from a female donor with Graves disease. Source: peripheral blood mononuclear cells (PBMCs), taken when the disease was refractory, from a patient treated with antithyroid drugs.

The CDR3 sequence is CASSFEVAYNSPLHF. The CDR3 DNA reads as TGTGCCAGCAGTTTCGAGGTGGCCTATAATTCACCCCTCCACTTT. This chain uses TRBV27 with TRBJ1-6, with no clear D. CDR1 and CDR2 (germline): MNHEY, SMNVEV (reference sequence). The CDR3 is made up of 15 amino acids. V was shortened by 3 bases and J by 2 bases, with 8 bases between the two germline ends.